A selection of T cell receptor beta chains follows, all from one sample in a study of spatial heterogeneity in lung cancer. From the 5' RACE reads, TCRdb called clonotypes with MiXCR, one entry per CDR3 protein. This repertoire shows 50,000 or so distinct CDR3 sequences, 7.5% to 8% found once; its top ten account for about 13%. The sample consisted of PBMCs, taken at surgery. The source of these receptors is a female donor with early-stage non-small cell lung cancer. Each CDR3 is given with its conserved first and last residue. The D gene is left open where the match is weak. Clone size is not always given. Where it is, it says once, few, many or a class for expanded clones.

D gene: NA; V gene: TRBV6-1; clone size: NA; J gene: TRBJ1-1; CDR3 DNA: TGTGCCAGCAGTGTACAGAGGAACACTGAAGCTTTCTTT; CDR3 protein: CASSVQRNTEAFF
D gene: NA; V gene: TRBV7-9; clone size: NA; J gene: TRBJ1-1; CDR3 DNA: TGTGCCAGCAGCGAGTACAGGGTTTGGGACACTGAAGCTTTCTTT; CDR3 protein: CASSEYRVWDTEAFF
D gene: NA; V gene: TRBV2; clone size: many; J gene: TRBJ1-2; CDR3 DNA: TGTGCCAGCATCCTTATCATGGGGGGTGGTGGCTACACCTTC; CDR3 protein: CASILIMGGGGYTF
D gene: NA; V gene: TRBV9; clone size: NA; J gene: TRBJ1-3; CDR3 DNA: TGTGCCAGCAGCGTACAGGAAACCTCTGGAAACACCATATATTTT; CDR3 protein: CASSVQETSGNTIYF
D gene: TRBD1; V gene: TRBV6-5; clone size: few; J gene: TRBJ2-7; CDR3 DNA: TGTGCCAGCAGCCCTAGGACAGGGGCCCCCGGGCAGTACTTC; CDR3 protein: CASSPRTGAPGQYF
D gene: NA; V gene: TRBV5-1; clone size: many; J gene: TRBJ2-5; CDR3 DNA: TGCGCCAGCAGGAGCGTTCCGGAGACCCAGTACTTC; CDR3 protein: CASRSVPETQYF
D gene: NA; V gene: TRBV20-1; clone size: few; J gene: TRBJ2-2; CDR3 DNA: TGCAGTGCTAAGGACACTTACACCGGGGAGCTGTTTTTT; CDR3 protein: CSAKDTYTGELFF
D gene: NA; V gene: TRBV20-1; clone size: many; J gene: TRBJ1-1; CDR3 DNA: TGCAGTGCTAGAGATCCGCAGAGGGCCCTTGAAGCTTTCTTT; CDR3 protein: CSARDPQRALEAFF
D gene: TRBD2; V gene: TRBV20-1; clone size: many; J gene: TRBJ2-3; CDR3 DNA: TGCAGTGCTAGACGGGGGGACCCAGATACGCAGTATTTT; CDR3 protein: CSARRGDPDTQYF
D gene: NA; V gene: TRBV5-6; clone size: many; J gene: TRBJ1-1; CDR3 DNA: TGTGCCAGCAGGGGCGCCTTCACTGAAGCTTTCTTT; CDR3 protein: CASRGAFTEAFF
D gene: NA; V gene: TRBV3-1; clone size: many; J gene: TRBJ1-3; CDR3 DNA: TGTGCCAGCAGCCAAGGGTTGGTGGTCAGGGGCCTCAGCTCTGGAAACACCATATATTTT; CDR3 protein: CASSQGLVVRGLSSGNTIYF
D gene: NA; V gene: TRBV20-1; clone size: many; J gene: TRBJ1-3; CDR3 DNA: TGCAGTGCGAGCGGATCCAGAAGGGGCTCTGGAAACACCATATATTTT; CDR3 protein: CSASGSRRGSGNTIYF
D gene: NA; V gene: TRBV6-5; clone size: few; J gene: TRBJ1-1; CDR3 DNA: TGTGCCAGCAGTTACGCGACAGCCGACACTGAAGCTTTCTTT; CDR3 protein: CASSYATADTEAFF
D gene: TRBD1; V gene: TRBV29-1; clone size: few; J gene: TRBJ2-7; CDR3 DNA: TGCAGCGCCGGACAGGGCCTCTACGAGCAGTACTTC; CDR3 protein: CSAGQGLYEQYF
D gene: TRBD1; V gene: TRBV7-6; clone size: NA; J gene: TRBJ2-7; CDR3 DNA: TGTGCCAGCAGCTTTGGACAGGGCTGCGAGCAGTACTTC; CDR3 protein: CASSFGQGCEQYF
D gene: NA; V gene: TRBV5-1; clone size: many; J gene: TRBJ1-3; CDR3 DNA: TGCGCCAGCAGCTTGGTCGGGGAACACTCTGGAAACACCATATATTTT; CDR3 protein: CASSLVGEHSGNTIYF
D gene: NA; V gene: TRBV4-1; clone size: NA; J gene: TRBJ2-2; CDR3 DNA: TGCGCCAGCAGCCAAGAGGTCGGACAGAACGCCGGGGAGCTGTTTTTT; CDR3 protein: CASSQEVGQNAGELFF
D gene: NA; V gene: TRBV6-5; clone size: few; J gene: TRBJ2-5; CDR3 DNA: TGTGCCAGCAGTTACTTCGACTCACAAGAGACCCAGTACTTC; CDR3 protein: CASSYFDSQETQYF
D gene: TRBD1; V gene: TRBV5-1; clone size: few; J gene: TRBJ2-6; CDR3 DNA: TGCGCCAGCAGCTATCGGGGGGACAGGGCAACTTCTGGGGCCAACGTCCTGACTTTC; CDR3 protein: CASSYRGDRATSGANVLTF
D gene: NA; V gene: TRBV15; clone size: few; J gene: TRBJ2-5; CDR3 DNA: TGTGCCACCAGCAGAGAGGGGAACCAAGAGACCCAGTACTTC; CDR3 protein: CATSREGNQETQYF
D gene: NA; V gene: TRBV10-3; clone size: NA; J gene: TRBJ1-1; CDR3 DNA: TGTGCCATCAGTGGACAGATGAACACTGAAGCTTTCTTT; CDR3 protein: CAISGQMNTEAFF
D gene: NA; V gene: TRBV9; clone size: few; J gene: TRBJ2-7; CDR3 DNA: TGTGCCAGCAGCGTAGGGGGTTCCTACGAGCAGTACTTC; CDR3 protein: CASSVGGSYEQYF
D gene: NA; V gene: TRBV7-2; clone size: medium-sized; J gene: TRBJ2-5; CDR3 DNA: TGTGCCAGCAGCTCGCTCGCCAGTGGAGAGACCCAGTACTTC; CDR3 protein: CASSSLASGETQYF
D gene: NA; V gene: TRBV13; clone size: few; J gene: TRBJ2-2; CDR3 DNA: TGTGCCAGCAGCTTATTCCCCGGGGAGCTGTTTTTT; CDR3 protein: CASSLFPGELFF
D gene: TRBD1; V gene: TRBV4-2; clone size: NA; J gene: TRBJ2-3; CDR3 DNA: TGTGCCAGCAGCCGGGGGACAGAGAGCACAGATACGCAGTATTTT; CDR3 protein: CASSRGTESTDTQYF
D gene: NA; V gene: TRBV10-3; clone size: many; J gene: TRBJ2-7; CDR3 DNA: TGTGCCATCAGTGAGACTGACACCGCCTACGAGCAGTACTTC; CDR3 protein: CAISETDTAYEQYF
D gene: TRBD1; V gene: TRBV11-2; clone size: few; J gene: TRBJ1-4; CDR3 DNA: TGTGCCAGCAGCACCCGGACAGGGGGAGGAGAAAAACTGTTTTTT; CDR3 protein: CASSTRTGGGEKLFF
D gene: TRBD2; V gene: TRBV5-1; clone size: medium-sized; J gene: TRBJ2-1; CDR3 DNA: TGCGCCAGCAGCTTGGCGGGACTAGCAATGAGAAATGAGCAGTTCTTC; CDR3 protein: CASSLAGLAMRNEQFF
D gene: TRBD1; V gene: TRBV27; clone size: few; J gene: TRBJ1-6; CDR3 DNA: TGTGCCAGCAGTCCGGGACAGGGGAGTTCACCCCTCCACTTT; CDR3 protein: CASSPGQGSSPLHF
D gene: TRBD2; V gene: TRBV7-2; clone size: NA; J gene: TRBJ2-4; CDR3 DNA: TGTGCCAGCAGCTTCCGGGGTAGCGGGGATTTAGCCAAAAACATTCAGTACTTC; CDR3 protein: CASSFRGSGDLAKNIQYF
D gene: TRBD1; V gene: TRBV4-3; clone size: once; J gene: TRBJ1-3; CDR3 DNA: TGCGCCAGCAGCCAAGCCCGGGACAGAGGGGCCATATATTTT; CDR3 protein: CASSQARDRGAIYF
D gene: TRBD1; V gene: TRBV6-4; clone size: NA; J gene: TRBJ2-1; CDR3 DNA: TGTGCCAGCAGCGAGCGGGCAGGGGGCGACTACAATGAGCAGTTCTTC; CDR3 protein: CASSERAGGDYNEQFF
D gene: TRBD2; V gene: TRBV20-1; clone size: few; J gene: TRBJ2-3; CDR3 DNA: TGCAGTGTTGACGCAAGGACTAGCGGGAATACGCAGTATTTT; CDR3 protein: CSVDARTSGNTQYF
D gene: TRBD2; V gene: TRBV7-2; clone size: few; J gene: TRBJ2-4; CDR3 DNA: TGTGCCAGCAGCCCCTCCTCAGCGGGGTTAGCCAAAAACATTCAGTACTTC; CDR3 protein: CASSPSSAGLAKNIQYF
D gene: TRBD2; V gene: TRBV12-3/TRBV12-4; clone size: many; J gene: TRBJ2-7; CDR3 DNA: TGTGCCAGCAGTTTATTGGGACTAGCGGGGGGGCGAGCCTACGAGCAGTACTTC; CDR3 protein: CASSLLGLAGGRAYEQYF
D gene: NA; V gene: TRBV11-2; clone size: NA; J gene: TRBJ2-7; CDR3 DNA: TGTGCCAGCAGCCTCCAGTCCTCCTACGAGCAGTACTTC; CDR3 protein: CASSLQSSYEQYF
D gene: TRBD1; V gene: TRBV12-3/TRBV12-4; clone size: few; J gene: TRBJ1-5; CDR3 DNA: TGTGCCAGCAGATCTGACAGGGGACTGGTTCAGCCCCAGCATTTT; CDR3 protein: CASRSDRGLVQPQHF
D gene: NA; V gene: TRBV19; clone size: once; J gene: TRBJ2-1; CDR3 DNA: TGTGCCAGTAGTATTCGCAATGAGCAGTTCTTC; CDR3 protein: CASSIRNEQFF
D gene: NA; V gene: TRBV6-2/TRBV6-3; clone size: few; J gene: TRBJ2-3; CDR3 DNA: TGTGCCAGCAGTTACTCGCCTCCCGGCCACGGGACAGATACGCAGTATTTT; CDR3 protein: CASSYSPPGHGTDTQYF
D gene: TRBD1; V gene: TRBV7-2; clone size: NA; J gene: TRBJ1-5; CDR3 DNA: TGTGCCAGCAGCTTATTGACAGGGACTGATGGATTCAGCAATCAGCCCCAGCATTTT; CDR3 protein: CASSLLTGTDGFSNQPQHF
D gene: NA; V gene: TRBV20-1; clone size: NA; J gene: TRBJ2-3; CDR3 DNA: TGCAGTGCTAGAGAACAGGCAACAGATACGCAGTATTTT; CDR3 protein: CSAREQATDTQYF
D gene: NA; V gene: TRBV29-1; clone size: NA; J gene: TRBJ1-1; CDR3 DNA: TGCAGCGTTGAGCCGGGGATTTTGAACACTGAAGCTTTCTTT; CDR3 protein: CSVEPGILNTEAFF
D gene: NA; V gene: TRBV29-1; clone size: many; J gene: TRBJ1-3; CDR3 DNA: TGCAGCGTTGGAGTGACCTCTGGAAACACCATATATTTT; CDR3 protein: CSVGVTSGNTIYF
D gene: NA; V gene: TRBV11-2; clone size: NA; J gene: TRBJ2-2; CDR3 DNA: TGTGCCAGCAGCCAGGACGGGGTGCCCACCGGGGAGCTGTTTTTT; CDR3 protein: CASSQDGVPTGELFF
D gene: NA; V gene: TRBV3-1; clone size: few; J gene: TRBJ1-1; CDR3 DNA: TGTGCCAGCAGCCAAGTCGGAGCTGAAGCTTTCTTT; CDR3 protein: CASSQVGAEAFF
D gene: NA; V gene: TRBV5-4; clone size: NA; J gene: TRBJ2-6; CDR3 DNA: TGTGCCAGCAGCGCCCCCCTTGGGAGAAGCTCTGGGGCCAACGTCCTGACTTTC; CDR3 protein: CASSAPLGRSSGANVLTF
D gene: NA; V gene: TRBV5-4; clone size: NA; J gene: TRBJ1-1; CDR3 DNA: TGTGCCAGCACCCCGGACAGAACCAACACTGAAGCTTTCTTT; CDR3 protein: CASTPDRTNTEAFF
D gene: NA; V gene: TRBV6-2/TRBV6-3; clone size: NA; J gene: TRBJ2-7; CDR3 DNA: TGTGCCAGCAGTCACCTCAATAGCGGTCCTTACGAGCAGTACTTC; CDR3 protein: CASSHLNSGPYEQYF
D gene: NA; V gene: TRBV7-8; clone size: few; J gene: TRBJ2-3; CDR3 DNA: TGTGCCAGCACCAAGGTACCGGGCCCAGATACGCAGTATTTT; CDR3 protein: CASTKVPGPDTQYF
D gene: NA; V gene: TRBV4-1; clone size: many; J gene: TRBJ2-3; CDR3 DNA: TGCGCCAGCAGCCAACGACACACAGATACGCAGTATTTT; CDR3 protein: CASSQRHTDTQYF
D gene: TRBD1; V gene: TRBV20-1; clone size: many; J gene: TRBJ1-5; CDR3 DNA: TGCAGTGCTAATGGACAGGGGGTAGGGAATCAGCCCCAGCATTTT; CDR3 protein: CSANGQGVGNQPQHF
D gene: NA; V gene: TRBV6-1; clone size: NA; J gene: TRBJ1-1; CDR3 DNA: TGTGCCAGCAGTGCTGAGGGTGGCACTGAAGCTTTCTTT; CDR3 protein: CASSAEGGTEAFF
D gene: NA; V gene: TRBV18; clone size: few; J gene: TRBJ2-7; CDR3 DNA: TGTGCCAGCTCACCTTCCGGAGGGACAGCCTCCTACGAGCAGTACTTC; CDR3 protein: CASSPSGGTASYEQYF